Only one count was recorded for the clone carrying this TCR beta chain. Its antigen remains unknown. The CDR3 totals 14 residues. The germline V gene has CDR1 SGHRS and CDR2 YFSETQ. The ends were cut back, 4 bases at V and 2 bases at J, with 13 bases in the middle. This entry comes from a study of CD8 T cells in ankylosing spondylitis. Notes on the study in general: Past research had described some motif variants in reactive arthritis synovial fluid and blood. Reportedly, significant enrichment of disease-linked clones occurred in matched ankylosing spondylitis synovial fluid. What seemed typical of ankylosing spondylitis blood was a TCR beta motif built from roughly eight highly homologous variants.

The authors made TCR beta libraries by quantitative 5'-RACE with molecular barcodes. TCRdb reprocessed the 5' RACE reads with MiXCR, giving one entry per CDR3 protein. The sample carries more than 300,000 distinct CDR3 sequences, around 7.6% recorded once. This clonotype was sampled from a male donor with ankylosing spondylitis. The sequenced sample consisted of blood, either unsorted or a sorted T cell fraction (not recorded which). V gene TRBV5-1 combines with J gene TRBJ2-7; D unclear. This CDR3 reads CASSLEQDAYEQYF. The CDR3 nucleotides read TGCGCCAGCAGCCTCGAGCAGGATGCCTACGAGCAGTACTTC.